These T cell receptor beta chains were read from a single sample in a study of CD4+ T cells in melanoma. Produced via immunoSEQ multiplex PCR; TCRdb's table is partial and in-frame only. This sample has 50,000 to 60,000 clones; roughly 69% occur once, and the top ten carry about 5%. Material for sequencing was tumor tissue. These receptors all stem from a human donor with melanoma. Each CDR3 is given with its conserved first and last residue. Fields, in order: D gene, CDR3 length, V gene, clone size, J gene, CDR3 protein, CDR3 DNA. A D gene is named only where the DNA matches it firmly. Some rows have no size entry. The others give once, few or many, or a class for an expanded clone.

d_gene: TRBD1
len: 12
v_gene: TRBV4-1
abundance: many
j_gene: TRBJ2-1
CDR3aa: CASSQVPGGEFF
CDR3nt: TGCGCCAGCAGCCAAGTGCCAGGGGGCGAGTTCTTC

d_gene: NA
len: 14
v_gene: TRBV4-1
abundance: few
j_gene: TRBJ1-1
CDR3aa: CASSQAGENTEAFF
CDR3nt: TGCGCCAGCAGCCAAGCAGGGGAGAACACTGAAGCTTTCTTT

d_gene: NA
len: 15
v_gene: TRBV6-5
abundance: few
j_gene: TRBJ2-1
CDR3aa: CASSQGFRPYNEQFF
CDR3nt: TGTGCCAGCAGTCAGGGTTTCCGGCCCTACAATGAGCAGTTCTTC

d_gene: NA
len: 13
v_gene: TRBV18
abundance: NA
j_gene: TRBJ1-1
CDR3aa: CASSQGLNTEAFF
CDR3nt: TGTGCCAGCTCACAGGGGTTGAACACTGAAGCTTTCTTT

d_gene: TRBD2
len: 15
v_gene: TRBV5-8
abundance: NA
j_gene: TRBJ2-3
CDR3aa: CASSKWSLAADTQYF
CDR3nt: TGTGCCAGCAGCAAGTGGTCACTAGCGGCAGATACGCAGTATTTT

d_gene: TRBD1
len: 13
v_gene: TRBV6-5
abundance: many
j_gene: TRBJ1-4
CDR3aa: CASSDRANEKLFF
CDR3nt: TGTGCCAGCAGCGACAGGGCTAATGAAAAACTGTTTTTT

d_gene: TRBD1
len: 14
v_gene: TRBV5-1
abundance: few
j_gene: TRBJ2-1
CDR3aa: CASSSGQGGDEQFF
CDR3nt: TGCGCCAGCAGCTCCGGACAGGGTGGAGATGAGCAGTTCTTC

d_gene: NA
len: 13
v_gene: TRBV30
abundance: NA
j_gene: TRBJ2-5
CDR3aa: CAWSSGSQETQYF
CDR3nt: TGTGCCTGGAGTTCGGGTTCTCAAGAGACCCAGTACTTC

d_gene: NA
len: 14
v_gene: TRBV6-5
abundance: NA
j_gene: TRBJ1-3
CDR3aa: CASSSGQFGNTIYF
CDR3nt: TGTGCCAGCAGTTCAGGGCAGTTTGGAAACACCATATATTTT

d_gene: TRBD1
len: 15
v_gene: TRBV19
abundance: once
j_gene: TRBJ1-5
CDR3aa: CASSIEDRGYQPQHF
CDR3nt: TGTGCCAGTAGTATAGAGGACAGGGGATATCAGCCCCAGCATTTT

d_gene: TRBD2
len: 16
v_gene: TRBV15
abundance: once
j_gene: TRBJ2-7
CDR3aa: CATSREEASGPYEQYF
CDR3nt: TGTGCCACCAGCAGAGAGGAGGCTAGCGGGCCCTACGAGCAGTACTTC

d_gene: NA
len: 13
v_gene: TRBV6-6
abundance: NA
j_gene: TRBJ2-7
CDR3aa: CASSISGLHEQYF
CDR3nt: TGTGCCAGCAGTATCTCAGGGTTACACGAGCAGTACTTC

d_gene: TRBD1
len: 15
v_gene: TRBV5-6
abundance: NA
j_gene: TRBJ1-1
CDR3aa: CASSPDRVGGTEAFF
CDR3nt: TGTGCCAGCAGCCCAGACAGGGTAGGAGGTACTGAAGCTTTCTTT

d_gene: NA
len: 15
v_gene: TRBV11-2
abundance: NA
j_gene: TRBJ2-3
CDR3aa: CASSLFRRVTDTQYF
CDR3nt: TGTGCCAGCAGCTTATTCCGCCGGGTCACAGATACGCAGTATTTT

d_gene: NA
len: 14
v_gene: TRBV28
abundance: NA
j_gene: TRBJ1-5
CDR3aa: CASSGIYSNQPQHF
CDR3nt: TGTGCCAGCAGTGGCATTTATAGCAATCAGCCCCAGCATTTT

d_gene: NA
len: 13
v_gene: TRBV2
abundance: NA
j_gene: TRBJ1-5
CDR3aa: CASSDLTNQPQHF
CDR3nt: TGTGCCAGCAGTGACCTCACCAATCAGCCCCAGCATTTT

d_gene: NA
len: 14
v_gene: TRBV5-8
abundance: NA
j_gene: TRBJ1-5
CDR3aa: CASSLRRGDQPQHF
CDR3nt: TGTGCCAGCAGCTTGCGAAGGGGCGATCAGCCCCAGCATTTT

d_gene: NA
len: 14
v_gene: TRBV10-2
abundance: NA
j_gene: TRBJ2-1
CDR3aa: CASSESTRRTRQFF
CDR3nt: TGCGCCAGCAGTGAGTCGACTCGGCGTACCCGGCAGTTCTTC

d_gene: NA
len: 13
v_gene: TRBV10-3
abundance: NA
j_gene: TRBJ2-1
CDR3aa: CAISSPYYNEQFF
CDR3nt: TGTGCCATCAGTAGTCCATACTACAATGAGCAGTTCTTC

d_gene: TRBD1
len: 14
v_gene: TRBV19
abundance: NA
j_gene: TRBJ2-2
CDR3aa: CASSLTGETGELFF
CDR3nt: TGTGCCAGTAGTTTGACAGGGGAGACCGGGGAGCTGTTTTTT

d_gene: TRBD1
len: 13
v_gene: TRBV2
abundance: NA
j_gene: TRBJ1-2
CDR3aa: CASRGGQARGYTF
CDR3nt: TGTGCCAGCAGGGGAGGACAGGCAAGGGGCTACACCTTC

d_gene: NA
len: 13
v_gene: TRBV12-2
abundance: NA
j_gene: TRBJ2-2
CDR3aa: CASRLAGTGELFF
CDR3nt: TGTGCAAGTCGCTTAGCTGGAACCGGGGAGCTGTTTTTT

d_gene: NA
len: 13
v_gene: TRBV21-1
abundance: NA
j_gene: TRBJ2-7
CDR3aa: CASSKGPFGEQYF
CDR3nt: TGTGCCAGCAGCAAAGGACCTTTTGGCGAGCAGTACTTC

d_gene: TRBD1
len: 15
v_gene: TRBV4-1
abundance: NA
j_gene: TRBJ2-7
CDR3aa: CASSHLPGQGAEQYF
CDR3nt: TGCGCCAGCAGCCATCTCCCGGGACAGGGGGCCGAGCAGTACTTC

d_gene: TRBD1
len: 13
v_gene: TRBV7-9
abundance: large
j_gene: TRBJ2-7
CDR3aa: CASSSPGGYEQYF
CDR3nt: TGTGCCAGCAGCAGCCCAGGGGGCTACGAGCAGTACTTC

d_gene: NA
len: 17
v_gene: TRBV4-2
abundance: NA
j_gene: TRBJ2-1
CDR3aa: CASSPVRVAEKYNEQFF
CDR3nt: TGTGCCAGCAGCCCCGTGAGGGTAGCGGAGAAATACAATGAGCAGTTCTTC

d_gene: TRBD1
len: 15
v_gene: TRBV5-6
abundance: NA
j_gene: TRBJ2-7
CDR3aa: CASSWDREVTYEQYF
CDR3nt: TGTGCCAGCAGCTGGGACAGGGAGGTGACCTACGAGCAGTACTTC

d_gene: TRBD2
len: 16
v_gene: TRBV27
abundance: NA
j_gene: TRBJ2-7
CDR3aa: CASSHRLAGDPYEQYF
CDR3nt: TGTGCCAGCAGCCACAGACTAGCGGGGGACCCGTACGAGCAGTACTTC

d_gene: NA
len: 14
v_gene: TRBV7-6
abundance: NA
j_gene: TRBJ2-1
CDR3aa: CASSPDRTEAEQFF
CDR3nt: TGTGCCAGCAGCCCTGACAGGACCGAAGCTGAGCAGTTCTTC

d_gene: NA
len: 15
v_gene: TRBV30
abundance: NA
j_gene: TRBJ1-2
CDR3aa: CAWSSTGPLNYGYTF
CDR3nt: TGTGCCTGGAGTAGTACAGGTCCTTTAAACTATGGCTACACCTTC

d_gene: NA
len: 15
v_gene: TRBV28
abundance: NA
j_gene: TRBJ2-5
CDR3aa: CASSLSASYQETQYF
CDR3nt: TGTGCCAGCAGCCTGTCGGCCTCGTACCAAGAGACCCAGTACTTC

d_gene: NA
len: 13
v_gene: TRBV13
abundance: few
j_gene: TRBJ2-7
CDR3aa: CASSSNRVTEQYF
CDR3nt: TGTGCCAGCAGCTCCAACAGGGTAACCGAGCAGTACTTC

d_gene: TRBD1
len: 13
v_gene: TRBV4-1
abundance: NA
j_gene: TRBJ1-1
CDR3aa: CASSQTGTGEAFF
CDR3nt: TGCGCCAGCAGCCAAACCGGGACAGGGGAAGCTTTCTTT

d_gene: TRBD1
len: 16
v_gene: TRBV19
abundance: NA
j_gene: TRBJ1-4
CDR3aa: CASTTTGRATNEKLFF
CDR3nt: TGTGCCAGTACCACGACAGGGCGCGCAACTAATGAAAAACTGTTTTTT

d_gene: TRBD1
len: 15
v_gene: TRBV18
abundance: NA
j_gene: TRBJ1-2
CDR3aa: CASSLDRAGVYGYTF
CDR3nt: TGTGCCAGCTCACTCGACAGGGCAGGGGTCTATGGCTACACCTTC

d_gene: TRBD2
len: 14
v_gene: TRBV13
abundance: NA
j_gene: TRBJ2-3
CDR3aa: CASRGLGIADTQYF
CDR3nt: TGTGCCAGCAGAGGACTAGGGATCGCAGATACGCAGTATTTT

d_gene: TRBD1
len: 14
v_gene: TRBV11-2
abundance: NA
j_gene: TRBJ1-6
CDR3aa: CASSSTGVNSPLHF
CDR3nt: TGTGCCAGCAGCTCGACAGGGGTGAATTCACCCCTCCACTTT

d_gene: NA
len: 14
v_gene: TRBV7-9
abundance: NA
j_gene: TRBJ1-2
CDR3aa: CASSLGGTSYGYTF
CDR3nt: TGTGCCAGCAGCTTAGGAGGCACCAGCTATGGCTACACCTTC

d_gene: NA
len: 13
v_gene: TRBV29-1
abundance: NA
j_gene: TRBJ2-5
CDR3aa: CSVVSISLGTQYF
CDR3nt: TGCAGCGTTGTATCCATTAGCCTCGGGACCCAGTACTTC

d_gene: NA
len: 13
v_gene: TRBV10-3
abundance: once
j_gene: TRBJ2-7
CDR3aa: CAISPTVVGEQYF
CDR3nt: TGTGCCATCAGTCCGACTGTAGTCGGCGAGCAGTACTTC

d_gene: TRBD1
len: 13
v_gene: TRBV6-6
abundance: NA
j_gene: TRBJ2-7
CDR3aa: CASNRDRVYEQYF
CDR3nt: TGTGCCAGCAACCGGGACAGGGTCTACGAGCAGTACTTC

d_gene: NA
len: 12
v_gene: TRBV6-1
abundance: NA
j_gene: TRBJ1-5
CDR3aa: CASQDPNQPQHF
CDR3nt: TGTGCCAGCCAGGACCCCAATCAGCCCCAGCATTTT

d_gene: NA
len: 14
v_gene: TRBV5-4
abundance: NA
j_gene: TRBJ2-3
CDR3aa: CASSLLASQDTQYF
CDR3nt: TGTGCCAGCAGCTTGCTCGCGAGTCAGGATACGCAGTATTTT

d_gene: TRBD1
len: 15
v_gene: TRBV4-2
abundance: NA
j_gene: TRBJ2-7
CDR3aa: CASSREGQVLGEQYF
CDR3nt: TGTGCCAGCAGCCGAGAGGGACAGGTTCTGGGGGAGCAGTACTTC

d_gene: NA
len: 19
v_gene: TRBV28
abundance: NA
j_gene: TRBJ1-5
CDR3aa: CASSFRGTVLEWGNQPQHF
CDR3nt: TGTGCCAGCAGTTTTAGAGGGACTGTTCTTGAGTGGGGCAATCAGCCCCAGCATTTT

d_gene: NA
len: 14
v_gene: TRBV6-1
abundance: many
j_gene: TRBJ1-2
CDR3aa: CASRQWGESYGYTF
CDR3nt: TGTGCCAGCCGCCAGTGGGGGGAAAGCTATGGCTACACCTTC

d_gene: NA
len: 17
v_gene: TRBV2
abundance: NA
j_gene: TRBJ2-1
CDR3aa: CASSEGWGPVIPNEQFF
CDR3nt: TGTGCCAGCAGTGAAGGATGGGGACCCGTCATACCAAATGAGCAGTTCTTC

d_gene: TRBD1
len: 13
v_gene: TRBV13
abundance: many
j_gene: TRBJ1-1
CDR3aa: CATGQGGDTEAFF
CDR3nt: TGTGCCACAGGACAGGGTGGCGACACTGAAGCTTTCTTT

d_gene: NA
len: 12
v_gene: TRBV11-2
abundance: NA
j_gene: TRBJ2-3
CDR3aa: CASSGVTDTQYF
CDR3nt: TGTGCCAGCTCGGGGGTCACAGATACGCAGTATTTT

d_gene: NA
len: 14
v_gene: TRBV7-9
abundance: NA
j_gene: TRBJ2-7
CDR3aa: CASSMGADAYEQYF
CDR3nt: TGTGCCAGCAGCATGGGTGCGGATGCCTACGAGCAGTACTTC

d_gene: TRBD2
len: 15
v_gene: TRBV10-2
abundance: NA
j_gene: TRBJ2-5
CDR3aa: CASSRTSGLQETQYF
CDR3nt: TGCGCCAGCAGCAGGACTAGCGGTCTCCAAGAGACCCAGTACTTC

d_gene: TRBD1
len: 13
v_gene: TRBV14
abundance: NA
j_gene: TRBJ1-5
CDR3aa: CASSPGQAHPQHF
CDR3nt: TGTGCCAGCAGCCCCGGACAGGCGCACCCCCAGCATTTT

d_gene: NA
len: 14
v_gene: TRBV6-1
abundance: many
j_gene: TRBJ2-7
CDR3aa: CASSGTAVPYEQYF
CDR3nt: TGTGCCAGCAGTGGGACAGCCGTCCCCTACGAGCAGTACTTC

d_gene: NA
len: 14
v_gene: TRBV9
abundance: NA
j_gene: TRBJ1-4
CDR3aa: CASSVEQGNEKLFF
CDR3nt: TGTGCCAGCAGCGTAGAGCAGGGGAATGAAAAACTGTTTTTT